The sequence of this T cell receptor (beta chain) was determined in a study of blood T cell repertoires in COVID-19. The overall study: Samples taken during acute and convalescent COVID-19 were collected in the United States, Italy and Spain. Sample material is recorded as cDNA or gDNA derived from T cells, B-cell-depleted T cells, or PBMCs.

CDR1 is SGHRS and CDR2 is YFSETQ in the germline V gene. The CDR3 has 15 amino acids. With 4 bases clipped from V and 0 bases from J, the junction kept 6 bases outside the gene matches. Original processing methods: Reference gene primers were amplified, and this amplification served to estimate nucleated cell counts. Assay: immunoSEQ multiplex PCR; the TCRdb copy retains only in-frame clones and omits some. That table furnishes V, J and clone size, whereas the DNA furnished D and trimming. The sample yields about 83,000 clones, about nine tenths seen once. The V gene is TRBV5-1, the J gene TRBJ1-2, with 7 bases identical to TRBD1. The sequenced sample was peripheral blood. This sequence originates from a woman aged 45-60 years with active or convalescent COVID-19. The CDR3: CASSGDSPANYGYTF. DNA for the CDR3: TGCGCCAGCAGCGGGGACAGCCCAGCTAACTATGGCTACACCTTC. The full variable domain, its missing parts supplied by reference TRBV5-1 and TRBJ1-2, is KAGVTQTPRYLIKTRGQQVTLSCSPISGHRSVSWYQQTPGQGLQFLFEYFSETQRNKGNFPGRFSGRQFSNSRSEMNVSTLELGDSALYLCASSGDSPANYGYTFGSGTRLTVV.